Below are 15 T cell receptor beta chains sequenced from a single sample in a study of blood T cell repertoires in COVID-19. Sequencing used immunoSEQ multiplex PCR; TCRdb keeps in-frame clones, though not all of them. In the table there are around 68,000 clones, more than 80% of which are singletons. The sample was peripheral blood. Receptors originate from a man aged 50 to 59 with acute or convalescent COVID-19.

This clone was counted once. V usage is TRBV2 and J usage is TRBJ1-6; D perhaps matches TRBD1 (6 bases). This CDR3 comprises 16 residues. CDR1 and CDR2 (germline): SNHLY, FYNNEI. Trimming removed 6 bases from V and 8 bases from J, with 20 bases in between. CDR3 sequence: CASRGGPGTPYSPLHF. The CDR3 DNA is TGTGCCAGCAGAGGGGGACCCGGGACACCTTATTCACCCCTCCACTTT. The whole variable domain, filled in from reference TRBV2 and TRBJ1-6, reads EPEVTQTPSHQVTQMGQEVILRCVPISNHLYFYWYRQILGQKVEFLVSFYNNEISEKSEIFDDQFSVERPDGSNFTLKIRSTKLEDSAMYFCASRGGPGTPYSPLHFGNGTRLTVT.

The chain employs TRBV7-2 and TRBJ2-3; TRBD2 aligns across 11 bases. The germline V gene encodes CDR1 SGHTA and CDR2 FQGNSA. The ends lost 1 base at V and 0 bases at J; junction bases unmatched: 0. The CDR3 covers 16 residues. The CDR3 nucleotides read TGTGCCAGCAGCTTAGGACTAGCGGGAAGCACAGATACGCAGTATTTT. This sequence encodes CASSLGLAGSTDTQYF.

A few counts support this clone. The chain recombines TRBV10-3 with TRBJ1-2; 7 bases match TRBD1. CDR3 length: 15 residues. Germline V CDR1 and CDR2: ENHRY, SYGVKD. V shed 0 bases, J shed 2 bases, and the junction held 3 bases outside the gene matches. CDR3 sequence (DNA): TGTGCCATCAGTGAGTCGGGGGGACAGAACTATGGCTACACCTTC. Residues: CAISESGGQNYGYTF.

The V and J genes are TRBV2 and TRBJ2-5, with 8 nucleotides matching TRBD1. The trim removed 6 bases at V and 5 bases at J, leaving 2 bases unmatched. The CDR3 runs to 12 residues. Germline CDR1 reads SNHLY; CDR2 reads FYNNEI. The CDR3 sequence is CASSQGAETQYF. The CDR3 DNA follows: TGTGCCAGCAGCCAGGGGGCTGAGACCCAGTACTTC.

V and J are TRBV18 and TRBJ2-5; 7 bases fit TRBD2. The V gene end was trimmed by 1 base and the J gene end by 2 bases; junction bases not matched to a gene: 1. The CDR3 is 14 residues long. Germline CDR1 is KGHSH and CDR2 is LQKENI. The CDR3 region has the DNA TGTGCCAGCTCACCACGAGCGGGGCAAGAGACCCAGTACTTC. The encoded protein is CASSPRAGQETQYF.

This sequence joins TRBV29-1 and TRBJ2-6, with D uncertain. The CDR3 contains 14 residues. Germline V CDR1 and CDR2: SQVTM, ANQGSEA. V was trimmed by 6 bases and J by 0 bases, leaving 9 bases between them. CDR3 region: CSVVSDSGANVLTF. CDR3 DNA sequence: TGCAGCGTGGTCAGCGACTCTGGGGCCAACGTCCTGACTTTC.

The V and J genes are TRBV2 and TRBJ2-5, with D possibly matching TRBD1 (6 bases). CDR3 length: 16 amino acids. Germline values: CDR1 SNHLY, CDR2 FYNNEI. V was trimmed by 6 bases and J by 4 bases, leaving 21 bases between them. The CDR3 DNA reads as TGTGCCAGCAGCCTACAGGGTAGAGGTTCGGGAGAGACCCAGTACTTC. It translates to CASSLQGRGSGETQYF.

The V gene is TRBV2, the J gene TRBJ2-5; D is perhaps TRBD1 (8 bases). The length of the CDR3 is 13 residues. The V gene's germline CDR1 is SNHLY and CDR2 FYNNEI. The germline V and J ends were trimmed by 8 bases and 5 bases, with 15 bases remaining between them. The DNA of the CDR3 is TGTGCCAGCCATGGACAGGGAGGGGAGACCCAGTACTTC. Amino acids: CASHGQGGETQYF.

The genes are TRBV9 and TRBJ2-7, with 8 bases that match TRBD1. J gave up 3 bases and V 0 bases, and 5 bases lay outside the gene matches. The germline V gene encodes CDR1 SGDLS and CDR2 YYNGEE. The CDR3 runs 15 residues. Here the CDR3 DNA reads TGTGCCAGCAGCGTAGAAGGGACAGGACGCTACGAGCAGTACTTC. Translation gives CASSVEGTGRYEQYF.

The rearrangement uses TRBV3-1 (or the pseudogene TRBV3-2) and TRBJ1-1, with a possible D match to TRBD1 (6 bases). There are 14 residues in the CDR3. Germline V gene lookup returns CDR1 LGHDT and CDR2 YNNKEL (reference sequence). V lost 1 base to trimming and J lost 11 bases, with 17 bases between them. The CDR3 DNA sequence: TGTGCCAGCAGCCAAGCCGGGGGGGCGAGTGGGGCTTTCTTT. Translation: CASSQAGGASGAFF.

The chain carries TRBV19 and TRBJ1-5; TRBD1 is a possible D gene (6 bases). The CDR3 contains 17 residues. Trimming shortened V by 4 bases and J by 6 bases, and 22 bases separated the two germline ends. From germline, CDR1 is LNHDA and CDR2 SQIVND (reference sequence). In DNA, the CDR3 is TGTGCCAGTAGTACGCGACCTACAGGGTGGGTCGGTCAGCCCCAGCATTTT. The encoded protein is CASSTRPTGWVGQPQHF.

This chain joins TRBV4-1 and TRBJ2-5; 8 nucleotides align to TRBD2. Germline V lookup: CDR1 MGHRA, CDR2 YSYEKL. The junction had 15 bases not matched to a gene; V was cut back by 1 base and J by 5 bases. This CDR3 spans 18 amino acids. The DNA for the CDR3 is TGCGCCAGCAGCCAAGTCCTGAGCGGGAGTGGGGGGTCGGAGACCCAGTACTTC. Translating gives CASSQVLSGSGGSETQYF.

This sequence joins TRBV3-1 (or the pseudogene TRBV3-2) and TRBJ2-3; no clear D. V gave up 4 bases and J gave up 6 bases, with 5 bases separating them. The CDR3 is 11 residues long. CDR1 and CDR2 (germline): LGHDT, YNNKEL (reference sequence). For the CDR3, the DNA is TGTGCCAGCAGCCTGGGCGATACGCAGTATTTT. This sequence encodes CASSLGDTQYF.

The rearrangement uses TRBV14 and TRBJ1-1; tentatively, D is TRBD1 (6 bases). V lost 0 bases and J lost 6, with 11 bases in between. The CDR3 runs 14 residues. The V gene's germline CDR1 is SGHDN and CDR2 FVKESK. CDR3 DNA sequence: TGTGCCAGCAGCCAAGAGTGGGCAGGGGCTGAAGCTTTCTTT. The encoded protein is CASSQEWAGAEAFF. The complete variable domain, with remaining parts taken from reference TRBV14 and TRBJ1-1, reads EAGVTQFPSHSVIEKGQTVTLRCDPISGHDNLYWYRRVMGKEIKFLLHFVKESKQDESGMPNNRFLAERTGGTYSTLKVQPAELEDSGVYFCASSQEWAGAEAFFGQGTRLTVV.

CDR3 DNA sequence: TGTGCCAGCAGTTCCTACACCCTGCGGGCTCACTCCTACGAGCAGTACGTC. This translates into CASSSYTLRAHSYEQYV. This chain connects TRBV6-2 or TRBV6-3 to TRBJ2-7; a weak D match, TRBD2 (5 bases). The CDR3 runs to 17 residues. The germline CDR1 and CDR2 sequences are MNHEY and SVGEGT. The V end lost 4 bases, the J end lost 0 bases, and 19 bases lay between the germline ends.